These 30 T cell receptor beta chains share one sample of origin, sequenced in a study of blood T cell repertoires in COVID-19. The assay was immunoSEQ multiplex PCR, and TCRdb's table has in-frame clones only and misses some. Of a few hundred thousand clones in the sample, about 88% are singletons; the top ten hold 2.5% to 3.5%. The sequenced sample was PBMCs or T cells enriched from blood (not recorded which). These receptor sequences come from a woman in her 30s who had recovered from COVID-19.

A single count supports this clone. J is TRBJ1-2 and V is TRBV28; D call uncertain. The CDR3 has 13 residues. Germline CDR1 is MDHEN and CDR2 is SYDVKM. Trimming pared 7 bases from V and 0 bases from J, leaving 9 bases between. For the CDR3, the DNA is TGTGCCAGCACACAACTAGCTAACTATGGCTACACCTTC. This codes for CASTQLANYGYTF.

The J gene is TRBJ2-1, the V gene TRBV9, with 8 bases matching TRBD2. The V segment lost 3 bases and the J segment 7 bases; nucleotides outside the gene matches: 9. The CDR3 spans 15 residues. The germline V gene encodes CDR1 SGDLS and CDR2 YYNGEE. The CDR3 is CASSGGGPHLNEQFF. The CDR3 DNA sequence: TGTGCCAGCAGCGGCGGGGGGCCCCATCTTAATGAGCAGTTCTTC.

J is TRBJ1-5 and V is TRBV10-3; 8 bases align to TRBD1. There are 13 residues in the CDR3. Germline trimming cut 11 bases from V and 6 bases from J; bases unmatched to any gene: 9. CDR1 is ENHRY and CDR2 is SYGVKD in the germline V gene. This CDR3 reads CAVGQGVGQPQHF. Here the CDR3 DNA reads TGTGCCGTTGGACAGGGAGTTGGTCAGCCCCAGCATTTT.

The chain combines TRBV6-5 with TRBJ2-2, with D possibly matching TRBD2 (6 bases). Germline V gene lookup returns CDR1 MNHEY and CDR2 SVGAGI. This CDR3 is 13 amino acids long. The V and J ends lost 2 bases and 5 bases respectively, with 6 bases between them. The CDR3 loop reads CASSYGGTGELFF. For the CDR3, the DNA is TGTGCCAGCAGTTACGGGGGGACCGGGGAGCTGTTTTTT.

The chain couples TRBV29-1 to TRBJ1-4, with TRBD1 as a possible D gene (5 bases). V lost 3 bases, J lost 5 bases, and 10 bases lay in between. The CDR3 extends over 13 amino acids. Germline assignment: CDR1 SQVTM and CDR2 ANQGSEA. DNA of the CDR3: TGCAGCGTTGACGAGGAGGGGAATGAAAAACTGTTTTTT. As protein: CSVDEEGNEKLFF.

The genes are TRBV19 and TRBJ2-1, with D perhaps matching TRBD2 (6 bases). This CDR3 has 15 residues. CDR1 and CDR2 (germline): LNHDA, SQIVND (reference sequence). V was shortened by 4 bases and J by 8 bases, with 18 bases between the two germline ends. This CDR3 is CASSTGLRGSDEQFF. For the CDR3, the DNA is TGTGCCAGTAGTACCGGACTACGGGGCAGCGATGAGCAGTTCTTC. Based on the CDR3 plus reference TRBV19 and TRBJ2-1, the full variable domain is DGGITQSPKYLFRKEGQNVTLSCEQNLNHDAMYWYRQDPGQGLRLIYYSQIVNDFQKGDIAEGYSVSREKKESFPLTVTSAQKNPTAFYLCASSTGLRGSDEQFFGPGTRLTVL.

This sequence joins TRBV29-1 and TRBJ1-3; TRBD1 matches at 7 bases. The germline gives CDR1 SQVTM, CDR2 ANQGSEA. V lost 6 bases to trimming and J lost 4 bases; unmatched junction nucleotides: 3. The CDR3 runs to 12 residues. The CDR3 loop reads CSVPTGGNTIYF. As DNA, the CDR3 is TGCAGCGTGCCGACAGGGGGAAACACCATATATTTT.

The gene calls are TRBV4-1 and TRBJ2-3; tentative D call: TRBD1 (5 bases). The CDR3 length is 16 residues. Trimming shortened V by 4 bases and J by 0 bases, and 14 bases separated the two germline ends. The germline gives CDR1 MGHRA, CDR2 YSYEKL. This chain's CDR3 is CASSLNLGPSTDTQYF. DNA for the CDR3: TGCGCCAGCAGCCTCAACTTGGGGCCTAGCACAGATACGCAGTATTTT.

V is TRBV6-5 and J is TRBJ1-1; D is undetermined. The V end was cut by 6 bases, the J end by 2 bases, with 7 bases between. Germline V CDR1 and CDR2: MNHEY, SVGAGI. The CDR3 spans 12 residues. CDR3 amino acids: CASSAENTEAFF. The CDR3 nucleotides are TGTGCCAGCAGCGCAGAAAACACTGAAGCTTTCTTT.

The J gene is TRBJ1-1, the V gene TRBV11-2, with 7 nucleotides matching TRBD1. Trimming at V came to 5 bases and at J to 11 bases, leaving 20 bases not matched to a gene. Germline V gives CDR1 SGHAT, CDR2 FQNNGV. The CDR3 spans 16 residues. The CDR3 DNA sequence: TGTGCCAGCAGCCCCACCCCGGGACAGACTCACCTTAAGGCTTTCTTT. Translated, it gives CASSPTPGQTHLKAFF.

The chain links TRBV7-8 to TRBJ1-1; 7 bases line up with TRBD1. With 0 bases clipped from V and 5 bases from J, the junction kept 3 bases outside the gene matches. The CDR3 is 14 amino acids. The germline V gene encodes CDR1 SGHVS and CDR2 FQNEAQ. The CDR3 DNA reads as TGTGCCAGCAGCTTAGCCCTACAGGGGACTGAAGCTTTCTTT. Amino acid sequence: CASSLALQGTEAFF.

This clone was detected once. Other DNA sequences in this specimen translate into the identical CDR3. The chain carries TRBV12-3 or TRBV12-4 and TRBJ1-1; D remains unclear. The CDR3 is 13 amino acids. V was cut by 3 bases and J by 1 base, with 6 bases left in between. CDR3: CASSLRGNTEAFF. The CDR3 DNA is TGTGCCAGCAGTTTGAGAGGGAACACTGAAGCTTTCTTT.

This clone turned up a few times. The CDR3 DNA is TGTGCCAGCTCACCCTCGGGGAGGAGATGGGGCGAGCAGTACTTC. It encodes CASSPSGRRWGEQYF. The gene calls are TRBV18 and TRBJ2-7, with a weak D call TRBD2 (6 bases). This CDR3 contains 15 residues. The germline V gene has CDR1 KGHSH and CDR2 LQKENI. The V end was cut by 3 bases, the J end by 6 bases, with 18 bases between.

In this sample, this clone turned up once. The chain employs TRBV6-5 and TRBJ1-1; maybe TRBD1 (5 bases). Trimming cost V 7 bases and J 4 bases, with 19 bases left between them. The CDR3 length is 15 residues. Germline CDR1 and CDR2: MNHEY and SVGAGI. The CDR3 protein is CASKGSGDGGTEAFF. Written as DNA, the CDR3 is TGTGCCAGCAAAGGGTCGGGGGACGGCGGCACTGAAGCTTTCTTT.

The V gene is TRBV5-6, the J gene TRBJ1-2; 9 nucleotides match TRBD1. The germline V gene has CDR1 SGHDT and CDR2 YYEEEE. Losses at the gene ends were 0 bases for V and 8 bases for J; bases not matched to a gene: 2. The CDR3 totals 13 residues. DNA for the CDR3: TGTGCCAGCAGCTTGGAACAGGGGGCAGGCTACACCTTC. Translated: CASSLEQGAGYTF.

The rearrangement links TRBV19 to TRBJ2-7, with D perhaps TRBD1 (6 bases). V was clipped by 3 bases and J by 2 bases, with 8 bases between them. Germline V gene data show CDR1 as LNHDA and CDR2 as SQIVND (reference sequence). CDR3 length: 13 amino acids. CDR3 nucleotides: TGTGCCAGTAGTATGACAGGACCCTACGAGCAGTACTTC. Its translation: CASSMTGPYEQYF.

The chain carries TRBV6-5 and TRBJ2-7; D remains ambiguous. This CDR3 comprises 11 residues. Deletions cut 7 bases from V and 3 bases from J, with 7 bases between. Per germline, CDR1 MNHEY and CDR2 SVGAGI. The CDR3 nucleotides are TGTGCCAGCAAAAACTTCTACGAGCAGTACTTC. It translates to CASKNFYEQYF.

This clone occurred a few times. The chain is built from TRBV19 and TRBJ1-6; TRBD1 aligns across 7 bases. Germline lookup yields CDR1 LNHDA and CDR2 SQIVND (reference sequence). V lost 5 bases and J lost 7; bases outside the gene matches: 11. The CDR3 consists of 16 residues. The CDR3 nucleotides are TGTGCCAGTAGTGGCCGGGACAGATTTAAAAATTCACCCCTCCACTTT. It codes for CASSGRDRFKNSPLHF.

This chain links TRBV5-4 with TRBJ1-6, with TRBD1 matching over 7 bases. CDR1 is SGHNT and CDR2 is YYREEE in the germline V gene (reference sequence). Germline trimming cut 4 bases from V and 7 bases from J; bases unmatched to any gene: 5. The CDR3 runs to 14 residues. CDR3: CASSIDRVNSPLHF. As DNA, the CDR3 is TGTGCCAGCAGCATTGACAGGGTAAATTCACCCCTCCACTTT.

V usage is TRBV7-2 and J usage is TRBJ1-1; 7 bases agree with TRBD1. The CDR3 covers 15 residues. J gave up 0 bases and V 5 bases, and 6 bases lay outside the gene matches. Germline CDR1 SGHTA, CDR2 FQGNSA. CDR3: CASSPMGQMNTEAFF. CDR3 DNA: TGTGCCAGCAGCCCCATGGGACAGATGAACACTGAAGCTTTCTTT.

V gene TRBV28 combines with J gene TRBJ1-1; possibly TRBD1 for D (6 bases). CDR1 and CDR2 from the germline V gene are MDHEN and SYDVKM. V shed 7 bases and J shed 6 bases, with 18 bases lying between them. The CDR3 is 14 residues long. CDR3 sequence: CASTRPTGIAEAFF. The CDR3 bases are TGTGCCAGCACTCGGCCTACAGGGATCGCTGAAGCTTTCTTT. Full variable domain (remainder filled in from reference TRBV28 and TRBJ1-1): DVKVTQSSRYLVKRTGEKVFLECVQDMDHENMFWYRQDPGLGLRLIYFSYDVKMKEKGDIPEGYSVSREKKERFSLILESASTNQTSMYLCASTRPTGIAEAFFGQGTRLTVV.

The chain links TRBV5-4 to TRBJ1-3, with 8 positions matching TRBD1. CDR3 length: 15 amino acids. V shed 2 bases and J 3 bases; nucleotides not matched to a gene: 4. Per the germline V gene, CDR1 is SGHNT and CDR2 is YYREEE (reference sequence). In DNA, the CDR3 is TGTGCCAGCAGCTTTCAGGGGGCGATTGGAAACACCATATATTTT. It encodes CASSFQGAIGNTIYF.

The table lists this clone with a few counts. The V and J genes are TRBV2 and TRBJ2-1; D not certain. V was trimmed by 7 bases and J by 5 bases, leaving 15 bases between them. CDR1 SNHLY and CDR2 FYNNEI come from the germline V gene. CDR3 length equals 14 residues. CDR3 residues: CASNEEYTDNEQFF. The CDR3 region has the DNA TGTGCCAGCAATGAGGAGTATACGGACAATGAGCAGTTCTTC.

The rearrangement uses TRBV6-5 and TRBJ1-1; D is uncertain. The germline V gene has CDR1 MNHEY and CDR2 SVGAGI. Trimming stripped 4 bases from V and 5 bases from J, with 14 bases between. The CDR3 totals 14 residues. DNA for the CDR3: TGTGCCAGCAGTTTGAGATTGGGGAGGACTGAAGCTTTCTTT. It codes for CASSLRLGRTEAFF.

J is TRBJ1-5 and V is TRBV7-9; no clear D gene. Germline CDR1 SEHNR, CDR2 FQNEAQ (reference sequence). Trimming cost V 4 bases and J 5 bases, with 6 bases left between them. The CDR3 sequence is 12 residues long. The CDR3 is CASSSPDQPQHF. The CDR3 nucleotides are TGTGCCAGCAGCTCCCCCGATCAGCCCCAGCATTTT. Full variable domain (rest looked up from reference TRBV7-9 and TRBJ1-5): DTGVSQNPRHKITKRGQNVTFRCDPISEHNRLYWYRQTLGQGPEFLTYFQNEAQLEKSRLLSDRFSAERPKGSFSTLEIQRTEQGDSAMYLCASSSPDQPQHFGDGTRLSIL.

The CDR3 DNA sequence: TGTGCCAGCAGTGAACGGGACAGCAATGAGCAGTTCTTC. Protein: CASSERDSNEQFF. The rearrangement links TRBV6-4 to TRBJ2-1; 7 nucleotides match TRBD1. The CDR3 is 13 amino acids. The trim removed 3 bases at V and 6 bases at J, leaving 2 bases unmatched. In germline, CDR1 is MRHNA, CDR2 SNTAGT.

The chain uses TRBV19 and TRBJ2-3, with 13 nucleotides matching TRBD2. V was clipped by 7 bases and J by 5 bases; unmatched bases: 18. The CDR3 consists of 19 residues. Germline V gene data show CDR1 as LNHDA and CDR2 as SQIVND (reference sequence). The CDR3 reads CASKGTGWTSGSNGDTQYF. The CDR3 coding sequence is TGTGCCAGTAAGGGGACAGGCTGGACTAGCGGGAGTAACGGAGATACGCAGTATTTT.

The chain couples TRBV19 to TRBJ1-3; possible D gene TRBD1, 5 bases. The germline V gene has CDR1 LNHDA and CDR2 SQIVND (reference sequence). The CDR3 is 18 residues long. V shed 7 bases and J shed 4 bases, with 26 bases lying between them. The CDR3: CASNHPLLGQGTGNTIYF. For the CDR3, the DNA is TGTGCCAGTAATCATCCCCTTCTAGGCCAGGGTACAGGAAACACCATATATTTT.

The J gene is TRBJ2-7, the V gene TRBV11-2; 12 bases match TRBD2. Germline values: CDR1 SGHAT, CDR2 FQNNGV. V lost 5 bases to trimming and J lost 4 bases; unmatched junction nucleotides: 0. The CDR3 loop spans 13 amino acids. Here the CDR3 DNA reads TGTGCCAGCAGCGGACTAGCGGGGTACGAGCAGTACTTC. Protein: CASSGLAGYEQYF.

The chain employs TRBV3-1 (or the pseudogene TRBV3-2) and TRBJ1-2; maybe TRBD1 (5 bases). Germline V gene lookup returns CDR1 LGHDT and CDR2 YNNKEL (reference sequence). CDR3 length: 14 residues. Trimming left V 0 bases short and J 4 bases short, with 9 bases between. CDR3 sequence reads: CASSQDPGLYGYTF. In DNA, the CDR3 is TGTGCCAGCAGCCAAGATCCGGGACTCTATGGCTACACCTTC.